This T cell receptor (beta chain) appears in the sequencing data of a study of molecular identifiers for immune sequencing clone quantification. It was with previously described methods and listed TCR primers that bulk TCR libraries were made. TCRdb processed the PCR reads anew with MiXCR; each CDR3 protein has one entry. The sample has 75,000 to 95,000 distinct CDR3 sequences, more than 20% seen once. Trimming shortened V by 3 bases and J by 12 bases, and 6 bases separated the two germline ends. The CDR3 contains 10 residues. The sequence was obtained from a human donor in good health. Some libraries in this study had Jurkat cell RNA spiked in. The source material was naive CD8+ T cells from blood, with Jurkat cell RNA spiked in. Subset noted: FACS-sorted CD8+CD4-CCR7+CD45RA+ naive T cells. V gene TRBV12-3 or TRBV12-4 combines with J gene TRBJ2-1, with D unresolved. This chain's CDR3 is CASSFGTQFF. The DNA for the CDR3 is TGTGCCAGCAGTTTCGGCACGCAGTTCTTC.